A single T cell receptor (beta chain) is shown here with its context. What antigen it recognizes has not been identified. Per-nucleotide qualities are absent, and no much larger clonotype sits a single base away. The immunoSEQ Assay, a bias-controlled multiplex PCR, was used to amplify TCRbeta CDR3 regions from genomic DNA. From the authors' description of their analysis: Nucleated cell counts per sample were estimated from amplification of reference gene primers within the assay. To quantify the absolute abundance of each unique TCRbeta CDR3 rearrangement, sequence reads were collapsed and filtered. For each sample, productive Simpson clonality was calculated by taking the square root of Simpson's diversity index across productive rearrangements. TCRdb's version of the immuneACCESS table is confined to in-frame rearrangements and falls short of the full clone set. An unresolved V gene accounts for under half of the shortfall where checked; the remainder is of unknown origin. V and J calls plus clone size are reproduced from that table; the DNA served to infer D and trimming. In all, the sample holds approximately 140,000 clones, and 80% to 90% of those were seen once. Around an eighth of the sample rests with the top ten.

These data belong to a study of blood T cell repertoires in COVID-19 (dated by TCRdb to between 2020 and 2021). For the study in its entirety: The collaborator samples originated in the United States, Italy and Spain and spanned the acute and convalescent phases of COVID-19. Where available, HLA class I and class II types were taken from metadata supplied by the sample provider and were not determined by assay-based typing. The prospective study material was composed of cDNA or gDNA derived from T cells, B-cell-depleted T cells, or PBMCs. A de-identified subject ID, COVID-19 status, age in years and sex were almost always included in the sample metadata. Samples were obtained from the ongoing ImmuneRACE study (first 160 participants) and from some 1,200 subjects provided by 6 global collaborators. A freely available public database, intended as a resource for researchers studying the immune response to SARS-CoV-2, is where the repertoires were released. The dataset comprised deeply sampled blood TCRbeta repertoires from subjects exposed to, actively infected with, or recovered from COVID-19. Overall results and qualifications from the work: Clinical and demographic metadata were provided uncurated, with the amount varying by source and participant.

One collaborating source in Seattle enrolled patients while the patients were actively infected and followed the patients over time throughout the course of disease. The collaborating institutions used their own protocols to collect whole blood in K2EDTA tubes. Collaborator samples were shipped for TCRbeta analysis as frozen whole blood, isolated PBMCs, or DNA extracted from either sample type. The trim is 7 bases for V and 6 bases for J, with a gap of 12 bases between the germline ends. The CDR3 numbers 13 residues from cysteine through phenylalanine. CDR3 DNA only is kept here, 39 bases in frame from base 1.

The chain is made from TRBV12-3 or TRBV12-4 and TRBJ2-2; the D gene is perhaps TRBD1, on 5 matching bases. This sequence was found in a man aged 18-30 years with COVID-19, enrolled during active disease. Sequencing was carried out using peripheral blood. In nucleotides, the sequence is TGTGCCAGCACCCCCTCAGGGCCCGGGGAGCTGTTTTTT. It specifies CASTPSGPGELFF.